These 31 T cell receptor beta chains came from one sample sequenced in a study of response to subunit inactivated influenza vaccine. TCRdb independently ran MiXCR on the RT-PCR reads; one entry per CDR3 protein. The data show approximately 730,000 distinct CDR3 sequences, 11% to 15% seen once. This material consisted of PBMCs from blood, taken roughly 15 days before vaccination. These receptors were taken from a man aged 50 to 60 who received an inactivated influenza vaccine.

J is TRBJ1-6 and V is TRBV3-1; D not certain. V lost 10 bases and J 9 bases, leaving 22 bases between the germline ends. There are 15 residues in the CDR3. Per the germline V gene, CDR1 is LGHDT and CDR2 is YNNKEL (reference sequence). CDR3 sequence reads: CATSQEMGKGSPLHF. DNA of the CDR3: TGTGCCACCTCCCAAGAAATGGGAAAGGGTTCACCCCTCCACTTT. The whole variable domain, filled in from reference TRBV3-1 and TRBJ1-6, reads DTAVSQTPKYLVTQMGNDKSIKCEQNLGHDTMYWYKQDSKKFLKIMFSYNNKELIINETVPNRFSPKSPDKAHLNLHINSLELGDSAVYFCATSQEMGKGSPLHFGNGTRLTVT.

The rearrangement joins TRBV7-8 to TRBJ2-7, with 7 nucleotides matching TRBD2. The CDR3 loop spans 14 amino acids. Germline lookup yields CDR1 SGHVS and CDR2 FQNEAQ. Trimming took 5 bases from V and 3 from J; bases not matched to a gene: 7. The chain's CDR3 is CASSPRRGNYEQYF. DNA for the CDR3: TGTGCCAGCAGCCCAAGGCGGGGGAACTACGAGCAGTACTTC.

This clonotype occurred a few times. The chain recombines TRBV18 with TRBJ2-7; 8 bases agree with TRBD1. Germline CDR1 and CDR2: KGHSH and LQKENI. The CDR3 is made up of 16 amino acids. Losses at the gene ends were 6 bases for V and 0 bases for J; bases not matched to a gene: 10. The CDR3 loop reads CASSRNRDRSSYEQYF. CDR3 DNA: TGTGCCAGCTCGCGAAACCGGGACAGGAGCTCCTACGAGCAGTACTTC.

This sequence joins TRBV11-2 and TRBJ1-2; TRBD1 matches 7 bases. Germline assignment: CDR1 SGHAT and CDR2 FQNNGV. This CDR3 comprises 16 residues. The trim removed 0 bases at V and 5 bases at J, leaving 9 bases unmatched. CDR3 loop: CASSLDLQGGRYGYTF. The CDR3, as DNA: TGTGCCAGCAGCTTAGATCTCCAGGGGGGGCGGTATGGCTACACCTTC.

The chain carries TRBV10-3 and TRBJ2-7; 10 bases fit TRBD2. Germline CDR1 reads ENHRY; CDR2 reads SYGVKD. J lost 3 bases, V lost 0 bases, and 5 bases had no gene match. This CDR3 is built from 16 residues. CDR3 region: CAISESGASGSYEQYF. CDR3 DNA sequence: TGTGCCATCAGTGAGTCAGGTGCTAGCGGGAGCTACGAGCAGTACTTC.

The chain has TRBV7-2 and TRBJ2-2; TRBD1 is a possible D gene (5 bases). The germline V gene encodes CDR1 SGHTA and CDR2 FQGNSA. The length of the CDR3 is 14 residues. V was trimmed by 6 bases and J by 3 bases, leaving 11 bases between them. Here the CDR3 DNA reads TGTGCCAGCAGTCGACAGACCGACACCGGGGAGCTGTTTTTT. It specifies CASSRQTDTGELFF. Filled out from reference TRBV7-2 and TRBJ2-2, the complete variable domain reads GAGVSQSPSNKVTEKGKDVELRCDPISGHTALYWYRQSLGQGLEFLIYFQGNSAPDKSGLPSDRFSAERTGGSVSTLTIQRTQQEDSAVYLCASSRQTDTGELFFGEGSRLTVL.

The CDR3 DNA sequence: TGTGCCATCAGAGACCCCGGGACACAGCAAGAGACCCAGTACTTC. Its translation is CAIRDPGTQQETQYF. The rearrangement joins TRBV10-3 to TRBJ2-5; a weak D match, TRBD1 (6 bases). The V gene lost 6 bases and the J gene lost 2 bases, with 16 bases spanning the gap. Germline V gene data show CDR1 as ENHRY and CDR2 as SYGVKD. The CDR3 totals 15 residues.

The chain carries TRBV20-1 and TRBJ2-7; TRBD2 might be the D (6 bases). The CDR3 is made up of 17 amino acids. Trimming took 1 base from V and 5 from J, leaving 24 bases between them. The germline gives CDR1 DFQATT, CDR2 SNEGSKA (reference sequence). CDR3 sequence: CSARGFLRDSTPNEQYF. The CDR3 coding sequence is TGCAGTGCTAGAGGCTTTCTGCGGGACTCCACGCCGAACGAGCAGTACTTC.

The chain uses TRBV19 and TRBJ1-5; D is unclear. Germline assignment: CDR1 LNHDA and CDR2 SQIVND (reference sequence). Trimming stripped 2 bases from V and 1 base from J, with 12 bases between. The CDR3 contains 16 residues. The CDR3 DNA follows: TGTGCCAGTAGTATACAAGGGCACGGGAGCAATCAGCCCCAGCATTTT. Translation: CASSIQGHGSNQPQHF.

CDR3 sequence (DNA): TGTGCCAGCACCCAGCGAGGGGGCGAGGAGACCCAGTACTTC. Its protein is CASTQRGGEETQYF. The chain uses TRBV7-9 and TRBJ2-5; 7 nucleotides agree with TRBD1. The CDR3 spans 14 residues. V dropped 7 bases and J dropped 5; count of bases not matched to a gene: 10. Germline V lookup: CDR1 SEHNR, CDR2 FQNEAQ (reference sequence). The full variable domain, rest sourced from reference TRBV7-9 and TRBJ2-5, is DTGVSQNPRHKITKRGQNVTFRCDPISEHNRLYWYRQTLGQGPEFLTYFQNEAQLEKSRLLSDRFSAERPKGSFSTLEIQRTEQGDSAMYLCASTQRGGEETQYFGPGTRLLVL.

The table lists this clonotype with a few counts. The V gene is TRBV20-1, the J gene TRBJ2-7; no clear D. In germline, CDR1 is DFQATT, CDR2 SNEGSKA (reference sequence). CDR3 length: 15 residues. V was shortened by 0 bases and J by 1 base, with 13 bases between the two germline ends. CDR3 DNA: TGCAGTGCTAGAGATTACGGGCTCCATTCCTACGAGCAGTACTTC. It specifies CSARDYGLHSYEQYF.

This clonotype was seen only a few times. The chain is built from TRBV27 and TRBJ2-2; tentative D call: TRBD1 (7 bases). Trimming removed 5 bases at V and 5 bases at J, with 27 bases between. Per germline, CDR1 MNHEY and CDR2 SMNVEV (reference sequence). This CDR3 comprises 19 residues. CDR3 in amino acids: CASSQMPPRQGGNTGELFF. The CDR3 nucleotides are TGTGCCAGCAGTCAAATGCCCCCCCGGCAGGGGGGTAATACCGGGGAGCTGTTTTTT.

The chain carries TRBV5-5 and TRBJ2-2; D gene ambiguous. The germline V gene has CDR1 SGHKS and CDR2 YYEKEE (reference sequence). This CDR3 has 15 residues. Trimming cost V 4 bases and J 0 bases, with 10 bases left between them. The CDR3 nucleotides read TGTGCCAGCAGCATGTTAAGGGCGAACACCGGGGAGCTGTTTTTT. It is translated as CASSMLRANTGELFF.

A note on this clonotype: An end of the junction differs from the germline gene, which may be a read error. This rearrangement joins TRBV30 to TRBJ1-6; TRBD1 aligns across 7 bases. This CDR3 is 14 amino acids long. Germline CDR1 GTSNPN, CDR2 SVGIG (reference sequence). CDR3 protein: CSFNPGQYNSPLHF. The DNA for the CDR3 is TGTTCCTTTAACCCGGGACAGTATAACTCACCCCTCCACTTT.

This chain joins TRBV11-1 and TRBJ2-5, with a possible D match to TRBD2 (6 bases). CDR3 length: 18 residues. V was clipped by 2 bases and J by 0 bases, with 19 bases between them. Germline assignment: CDR1 SGHAT and CDR2 FQDESV (reference sequence). This CDR3 reads CASSLWSPVGGYQETQYF. The CDR3 coding sequence is TGTGCCAGCAGCTTATGGTCTCCGGTTGGGGGGTACCAAGAGACCCAGTACTTC.

In its sample, this clonotype was seen a few times. CDR3 DNA: TGTGCCAGCAGCTTAGAAGCGGGACGCACAGATACGCAGTATTTT. It yields the protein CASSLEAGRTDTQYF. This rearrangement joins TRBV7-8 to TRBJ2-3; 7 bases are a match to TRBD2. V lost 1 base and J lost 1; bases outside the gene matches: 2. Germline-derived CDR1 and CDR2 are SGHVS and FQNEAQ. The CDR3 spans 15 residues.

The rearrangement joins TRBV6-2 or TRBV6-3 to TRBJ1-2; 7 bases are shared with TRBD1. Germline values: CDR1 MNHEY, CDR2 SVGEGT. CDR3 length: 15 residues. Germline trimming cut 5 bases from V and 5 bases from J; bases unmatched to any gene: 11. Here the CDR3 DNA reads TGTGCCAGCAGTACCCCGGGACAGCTGACTTATGGCTACACCTTC. It encodes CASSTPGQLTYGYTF.

The rearrangement joins TRBV7-2 to TRBJ2-5; D might be TRBD2 (5 bases). The CDR3 has 15 amino acids. CDR1 is SGHTA and CDR2 is FQGNSA in the germline V gene. The germline V and J ends were trimmed by 4 bases and 2 bases, with 14 bases remaining between them. The CDR3 DNA is TGTGCCAGCAGCTGGAACGCCGGCGGGCAAGAGACCCAGTACTTC. Translating it yields CASSWNAGGQETQYF.

In this sample, this clonotype turned up many times. This chain connects TRBV6-2 or TRBV6-3 to TRBJ2-1; TRBD2 aligns across 9 bases. Germline loops: CDR1 MNHEY, CDR2 SVGEGT. The trim removed 2 bases at V and 2 bases at J, leaving 4 bases unmatched. The CDR3 is 16 residues long. The CDR3 nucleotides read TGTGCCAGCAGTTACCCGAGCGGGGGGACCTACAATGAGCAGTTCTTC. Protein: CASSYPSGGTYNEQFF.

The gene calls are TRBV25-1 and TRBJ2-7, with 7 bases that match TRBD1. V lost 8 bases, J lost 5 bases, and 15 bases stayed unmatched. Germline assignment: CDR1 MGHDK and CDR2 SYGVNS. The CDR3 is made up of 15 amino acids. The CDR3 protein is CASVPTGTVLDEQYF. In DNA, the CDR3 is TGTGCCAGCGTCCCCACCGGGACAGTCCTAGACGAGCAGTACTTC.

In its sample, this clonotype was seen a few times. The rearrangement uses TRBV5-1 and TRBJ2-7, with D unclear. The CDR3 loop spans 15 amino acids. The germline gives CDR1 SGHRS, CDR2 YFSETQ. Between the trimmed V and J ends, which lost 5 bases and 2 bases, there was a span of 17 bases. CDR3 residues: CASRLSTRGAYEQYF. The CDR3 DNA sequence: TGCGCCAGCAGACTTAGTACGAGAGGTGCCTACGAGCAGTACTTC.

This clonotype was detected ten times or more. This chain joins TRBV20-1 and TRBJ2-5; 9 bases are a match to TRBD1. The V segment lost 3 bases and the J segment 1 base; nucleotides outside the gene matches: 6. In germline, CDR1 is DFQATT, CDR2 SNEGSKA (reference sequence). The CDR3 has 15 residues. In nucleotides, the CDR3 is TGCAGTGCTAGTAGGACAGGGGACTTCCAAGAGACCCAGTACTTC. It encodes CSASRTGDFQETQYF.

This clonotype was picked up a small number of times. The V and J genes are TRBV28 and TRBJ2-7; perhaps TRBD1 as D (6 bases). CDR1 and CDR2 (germline): MDHEN, SYDVKM. The CDR3 consists of 13 residues. The V gene lost 5 bases and the J gene lost 3 bases, with 11 bases spanning the gap. CDR3 sequence: CASSVRGHYEQYF. The CDR3 DNA reads TGTGCCAGCAGTGTAAGGGGACACTACGAGCAGTACTTC.

The J gene is TRBJ2-7, the V gene TRBV9; maybe TRBD1 (6 bases). V dropped 8 bases and J dropped 4 bases, with 16 bases sitting between them. This CDR3 contains 13 residues. Per germline, CDR1 SGDLS and CDR2 YYNGEE. In nucleotides, the CDR3 is TGTGCCAGAGCCCGGCAGGGACAATACGAGCAGTACTTC. This encodes CARARQGQYEQYF. Combining the CDR3 with reference TRBV9 and TRBJ2-7 gives the whole variable domain DSGVTQTPKHLITATGQRVTLRCSPRSGDLSVYWYQQSLDQGLQFLIQYYNGEERAKGNILERFSAQQFPDLHSELNLSSLELGDSALYFCARARQGQYEQYFGPGTRLTVT.

The J gene is TRBJ2-1, the V gene TRBV29-1; D not certain. The germline gives CDR1 SQVTM, CDR2 ANQGSEA. CDR3 length equals 12 residues. The ends were cut back, 3 bases at V and 5 bases at J, with 8 bases in the middle. The CDR3 region is CSVEPGHNEQFF. The DNA for the CDR3 is TGCAGCGTTGAGCCAGGACACAATGAGCAGTTCTTC.

The rearrangement joins TRBV11-2 to TRBJ2-2; no clear D gene. Germline values: CDR1 SGHAT, CDR2 FQNNGV. Trimming took 3 bases from V and 4 from J, leaving 12 bases between them. The CDR3 extends over 15 amino acids. The CDR3 is CASSFGTERTGELFF. CDR3 DNA: TGTGCCAGCAGCTTTGGTACAGAACGCACCGGGGAGCTGTTTTTT.

V and J are TRBV6-1 and TRBJ1-3; the D is unclear. The CDR3 runs to 14 residues. V was pared by 8 bases and J by 2 bases, with 13 bases between. Germline lookup yields CDR1 MNHNS and CDR2 SASEGT. Written as DNA, the CDR3 is TGTGCCAGCTGGCAGGAGTTAACTGGAAACACCATATATTTT. Translating it yields CASWQELTGNTIYF.

A word on this clonotype: This may be a read error: a much more frequent sequence differs by one nucleotide. This rearrangement joins TRBV12-3 or TRBV12-4 to TRBJ2-1; TRBD2 agrees at 8 bases. V dropped 2 bases and J dropped 3; count of bases not matched to a gene: 6. The CDR3 runs to 16 residues. The CDR3 DNA reads TGTGCCAGCAGTTTATTAGCGGGAAACGTCTACAATGAGCAGTTCTTC. As protein: CASSLLAGNVYNEQFF.

The V gene is TRBV5-1, the J gene TRBJ1-2; 8 bases line up with TRBD1. V shed 4 bases and J 5 bases; nucleotides not matched to a gene: 16. Germline CDR1 reads SGHRS; CDR2 reads YFSETQ. The CDR3 covers 17 residues. The DNA for the CDR3 is TGCGCCAGCAGCCCGGACCAGGGGGCCACATTTTTGTATGGCTACACCTTC. Its protein product is CASSPDQGATFLYGYTF. Together with reference TRBV5-1 and TRBJ1-2, the CDR3 gives the full variable domain: KAGVTQTPRYLIKTRGQQVTLSCSPISGHRSVSWYQQTPGQGLQFLFEYFSETQRNKGNFPGRFSGRQFSNSRSEMNVSTLELGDSALYLCASSPDQGATFLYGYTFGSGTRLTVV.

CDR3 loop: CSAVNYGAGWNSPLHF. For the CDR3, the DNA is TGCAGTGCGGTCAACTACGGGGCAGGGTGGAATTCACCCCTCCACTTT. The chain is built from TRBV20-1 and TRBJ1-6; D might be TRBD1 (5 bases). CDR1 DFQATT and CDR2 SNEGSKA come from the germline V gene (reference sequence). The CDR3 spans 16 residues. Trimming stripped 6 bases from V and 7 bases from J, with 22 bases between.

The CDR3 nucleotides read TGTGCCAGCGCCAGCGGGACCACTTTCACAGATACGCAGTATTTT. It specifies CASASGTTFTDTQYF. The gene calls are TRBV28 and TRBJ2-3; TRBD2 matches 7 bases. The CDR3 spans 15 residues. The germline gives CDR1 MDHEN, CDR2 SYDVKM. Trimming cost V 8 bases and J 2 bases; bases outside gene matches: 10.